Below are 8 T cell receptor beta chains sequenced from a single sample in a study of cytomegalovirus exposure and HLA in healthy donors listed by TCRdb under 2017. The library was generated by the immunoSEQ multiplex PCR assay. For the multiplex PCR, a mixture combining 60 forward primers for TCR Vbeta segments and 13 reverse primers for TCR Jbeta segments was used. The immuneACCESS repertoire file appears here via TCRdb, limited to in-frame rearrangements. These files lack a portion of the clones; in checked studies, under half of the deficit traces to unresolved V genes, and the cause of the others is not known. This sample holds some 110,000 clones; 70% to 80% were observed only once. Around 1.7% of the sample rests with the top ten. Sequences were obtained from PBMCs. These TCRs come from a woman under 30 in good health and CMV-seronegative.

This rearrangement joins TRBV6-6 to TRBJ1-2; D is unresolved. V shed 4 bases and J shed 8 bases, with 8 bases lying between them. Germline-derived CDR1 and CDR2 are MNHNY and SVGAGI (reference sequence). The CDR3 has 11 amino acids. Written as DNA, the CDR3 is TGTGCCAGCAGTTTGACTGGAGGCTACACCTTC. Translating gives CASSLTGGYTF.

The CDR3 is CASSLAINTEAFF. DNA of the CDR3: TGTGCCAGCAGCTTGGCCATCAACACTGAAGCTTTCTTT. The chain has TRBV5-8 and TRBJ1-1; D unresolved. Trimming stripped 0 bases from V and 2 bases from J, with 5 bases between. Per germline, CDR1 SGHTS and CDR2 YDEGEE. The CDR3 has 13 amino acids.

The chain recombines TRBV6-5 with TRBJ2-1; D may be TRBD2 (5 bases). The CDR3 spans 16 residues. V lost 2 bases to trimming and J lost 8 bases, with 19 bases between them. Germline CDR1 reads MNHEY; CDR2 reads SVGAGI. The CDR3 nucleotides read TGTGCCAGCAGTTACCCCTCTCGGACGGGATCATATGAGCAGTTCTTC. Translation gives CASSYPSRTGSYEQFF.

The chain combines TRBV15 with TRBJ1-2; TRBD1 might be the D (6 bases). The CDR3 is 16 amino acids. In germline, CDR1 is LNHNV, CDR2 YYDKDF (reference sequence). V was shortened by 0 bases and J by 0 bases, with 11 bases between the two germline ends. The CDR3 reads CATSREGARSNYGYTF. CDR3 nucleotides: TGTGCCACCAGCAGAGAGGGGGCGCGTTCTAACTATGGCTACACCTTC. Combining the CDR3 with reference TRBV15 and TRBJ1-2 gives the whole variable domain DAMVIQNPRYQVTQFGKPVTLSCSQTLNHNVMYWYQQKSSQAPKLLFHYYDKDFNNEADTPDNFQSRRPNTSFCFLDIRSPGLGDTAMYLCATSREGARSNYGYTFGSGTRLTVV.

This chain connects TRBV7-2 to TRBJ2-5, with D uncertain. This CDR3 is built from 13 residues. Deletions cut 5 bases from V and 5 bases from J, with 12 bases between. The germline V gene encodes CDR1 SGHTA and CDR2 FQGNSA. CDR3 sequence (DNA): TGTGCCAGCAGCCTCGAACCGCGGGAGACCCAGTACTTC. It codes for CASSLEPRETQYF.

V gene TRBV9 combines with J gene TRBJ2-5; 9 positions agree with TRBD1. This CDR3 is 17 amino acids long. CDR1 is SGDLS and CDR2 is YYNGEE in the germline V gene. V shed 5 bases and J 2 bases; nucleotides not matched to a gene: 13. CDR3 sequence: CASSPNRDRDPQETQYF. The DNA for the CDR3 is TGTGCCAGCAGTCCTAACCGGGACAGGGATCCGCAAGAGACCCAGTACTTC.

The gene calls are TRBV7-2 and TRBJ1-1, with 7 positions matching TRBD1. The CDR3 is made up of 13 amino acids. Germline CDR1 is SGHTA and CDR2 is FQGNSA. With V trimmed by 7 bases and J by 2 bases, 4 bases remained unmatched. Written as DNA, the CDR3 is TGTGCCAGCAACAAGGGGGCCAACACTGAAGCTTTCTTT. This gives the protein CASNKGANTEAFF. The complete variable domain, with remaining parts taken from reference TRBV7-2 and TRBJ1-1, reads GAGVSQSPSNKVTEKGKDVELRCDPISGHTALYWYRQSLGQGLEFLIYFQGNSAPDKSGLPSDRFSAERTGGSVSTLTIQRTQQEDSAVYLCASNKGANTEAFFGQGTRLTVV.

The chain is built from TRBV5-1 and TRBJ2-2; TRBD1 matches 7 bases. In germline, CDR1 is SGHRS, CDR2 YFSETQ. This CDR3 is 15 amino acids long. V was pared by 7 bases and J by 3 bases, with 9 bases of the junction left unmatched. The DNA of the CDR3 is TGCGCCAGCGCCGTGGGACAGACCGACACCGGGGAGCTGTTTTTT. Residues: CASAVGQTDTGELFF.